Below, 8 T cell receptor beta chains from the same sample are listed, as sequenced in a study of early T cells in non-severe SARS-CoV-2 infection (dated by TCRdb to about 2021). The receptor library was made with 5' RACE. Sequencing took place on a NextSeq 500. The public reads were reanalyzed by TCRdb: fastp trimming at Q25, MiXCR alignment, in-frame beta chains only. Every distinct CDR3 protein forms one entry, paired with its most common genes and DNA. The sample table holds roughly 46,000 distinct CDR3 sequences, of which approximately 5.9% were seen once. The ten largest clones capture roughly 5.4% of the sample. This material consisted of whole blood, taken at baseline. Receptors were obtained from an adult who was a healthcare worker with PCR-confirmed SARS-CoV-2 infection or an uninfected control (not recorded which).

This clonotype was counted many times. The chain joins TRBV11-2 to TRBJ2-2, with D perhaps TRBD2 (6 bases). The germline gives CDR1 SGHAT, CDR2 FQNNGV. There are 16 residues in the CDR3. V was trimmed by 5 bases and J by 2 bases, leaving 15 bases between them. The DNA of the CDR3 is TGTGCCAGCAGCGGACGAGGGACTCTAAACACCGGGGAGCTGTTTTTT. Protein: CASSGRGTLNTGELFF. Supplemented by reference TRBV11-2 and TRBJ2-2, the full variable domain reads EAGVAQSPRYKIIEKRQSVAFWCNPISGHATLYWYQQILGQGPKLLIQFQNNGVVDDSQLPKDRFSAERLKGVDSTLKIQPAKLEDSAVYLCASSGRGTLNTGELFFGEGSRLTVL.

This clonotype was recorded at least ten times. The J gene is TRBJ1-1, the V gene TRBV6-6; D gene unclear. Per the germline V gene, CDR1 is MNHNY and CDR2 is SVGAGI (reference sequence). The V gene lost 6 bases and the J gene lost 6 bases, with 17 bases spanning the gap. The CDR3 is 14 amino acids. This CDR3 is CASRYWTGRAEAFF. The CDR3 DNA reads TGTGCCAGCAGATATTGGACCGGGAGGGCTGAAGCTTTCTTT.

Comment on this clonotype: A much larger clone lies a single base off, so this may be a read error. The chain combines TRBV3-1 with TRBJ2-7; no clear D gene. The V end was cut by 1 base, the J end by 3 bases, with 10 bases between. The CDR3 is 14 residues long. Germline V gene data show CDR1 as LGHDT and CDR2 as YNNKEL (reference sequence). The CDR3 DNA follows: TGTGCCAGCAGCCAAGTGGAGAGTCACTACGAGCAGTACTTC. Translating it yields CASSQVESHYEQYF.

This clonotype was seen a few times. The CDR3 DNA reads as TGCAGCGTTACGGACATCTCCTACGAGCAGTACTTC. Its protein is CSVTDISYEQYF. The chain couples TRBV29-1 to TRBJ2-7, with D maybe TRBD1 (5 bases). Germline values: CDR1 SQVTM, CDR2 ANQGSEA. V lost 5 bases, J lost 0 bases, and 8 bases lay in between. This CDR3 comprises 12 residues.

This clonotype was recorded many times. This CDR3 reads CASSLDREQYF. In DNA, the CDR3 is TGTGCCAGCAGCTTAGATCGCGAGCAGTACTTC. The gene calls are TRBV7-6 and TRBJ2-7; D ambiguous. With 1 base removed from V and 6 bases from J, the gap between germline ends came to 4 bases. CDR3 length: 11 amino acids. Germline V gives CDR1 SGHVS, CDR2 FNYEAQ.

This clonotype was picked up many times. The chain combines TRBV27 with TRBJ2-7; TRBD1 is a possible D gene (5 bases). Germline assignment: CDR1 MNHEY and CDR2 SMNVEV (reference sequence). Trimming took 3 bases from V and 0 from J, leaving 21 bases between them. CDR3 length: 18 amino acids. CDR3 sequence: CASSFSPSTPGFSYEQYF. CDR3 DNA sequence: TGTGCCAGCAGTTTCTCCCCATCGACTCCAGGGTTCTCCTACGAGCAGTACTTC.

This clonotype has a count of ten or more. The rearrangement joins TRBV3-1 to TRBJ1-5; D not certain. The CDR3 loop spans 14 amino acids. The V gene lost 2 bases and the J gene lost 3 bases, with 8 bases spanning the gap. The germline V gene encodes CDR1 LGHDT and CDR2 YNNKEL (reference sequence). CDR3 amino acids: CASSQRGLNQPQHF. In DNA form, the CDR3 reads TGTGCCAGCAGCCAACGAGGACTCAATCAGCCCCAGCATTTT.

This clonotype was counted many times. CDR3 nucleotide sequence: TGTGCCAGCAGTGAGCCCGCAGGGGCGCAGTATGGCTACACCTTC. It encodes CASSEPAGAQYGYTF. V is TRBV6-1 and J is TRBJ1-2, with D perhaps matching TRBD1 (6 bases). The germline V gene encodes CDR1 MNHNS and CDR2 SASEGT. This CDR3 is 15 amino acids long. V shed 3 bases and J shed 5 bases, with 16 bases lying between them.